This record covers a single T cell receptor (beta chain). Antigen specificity is unknown. Sequenced samples came from active juvenile idiopathic arthritis patients. This sample was taken from a study of circulating and synovial CD4+ cells in juvenile arthritis. The repertoire was sequenced with immunoSEQ multiplex PCR; TCRdb's copy has only in-frame clones and lacks some. The data show about 34,000 clones, around 95% seen once. V lost 8 bases, J lost 8 bases, and 7 bases stayed unmatched. Germline CDR1 is SQVTM and CDR2 is ANQGSEA. This CDR3 contains 13 residues. Broader study findings: Bulk blood CD4 repertoires were more diverse than these. Overlap with synovium rose as more T cells were sequenced. T cell genome counts differed by at least an order of magnitude between CPL and CD4 samples.

This receptor was identified in a human donor with juvenile idiopathic arthritis. Source material: CD4+ T cells from blood. The V gene is TRBV29-1, the J gene TRBJ2-1, with 12 nucleotides matching TRBD2. The CDR3 sequence: CSPRTSGIDEQFF. The CDR3 region has the DNA TGCAGCCCGCGGACTAGCGGGATAGATGAGCAGTTCTTC.